This passage covers 30 T cell receptor beta chains from one sample sequenced in a study of beta chain features in type 1 diabetes. Study-level points and caveats: Across all four CD4+ subsets, people with type 1 diabetes showed modestly shorter TCRB CDR3s.

The isolated RNA, all of it, was reverse transcribed, so expressed TCRB transcripts were what got sequenced. Profiled with immunoSEQ multiplex PCR; TCRdb holds only in-frame clones, not every one. The table records nearly 700,000 clones, about an eighth of them present only once. For these TCRs, the target antigens are not known. Sample: naive CD4+ T cells from blood. Receptors were obtained from a man aged 18 to 35 with type 1 diabetes.

This sequence joins TRBV6-5 and TRBJ2-5; 8 nucleotides match TRBD2. The CDR3 loop spans 15 amino acids. V shed 5 bases, J shed 5 bases, and the junction held 10 bases outside the gene matches. The V gene's germline CDR1 is MNHEY and CDR2 SVGAGI. Here the CDR3 DNA reads TGTGCCAGCAGTAACCGCGGTAGCGGGGCGGAGACCCAGTACTTC. Amino acid sequence: CASSNRGSGAETQYF.

The table lists this clone with a few counts. The chain joins TRBV30 to TRBJ2-4; D is perhaps TRBD1 or TRBD2 (5 bases each). CDR1 and CDR2 from the germline V gene are GTSNPN and SVGIG (reference sequence). The V end was cut by 3 bases, the J end by 5 bases, with 17 bases between. This CDR3 is 15 amino acids long. The CDR3: CAWSPGDRVQNIQYF. For the CDR3, the DNA is TGTGCCTGGAGCCCCGGGGACCGCGTCCAAAACATTCAGTACTTC.

V gene TRBV10-3 combines with J gene TRBJ1-2, with 8 bases lining up with TRBD1. This CDR3 is 16 amino acids long. V was pared by 3 bases and J by 0 bases, with 6 bases of the junction left unmatched. Germline V gene sequence: CDR1 ENHRY, CDR2 SYGVKD. The DNA of the CDR3 is TGTGCCATCAGTGATGCAGGGGGCATGGCTAACTATGGCTACACCTTC. Amino acids: CAISDAGGMANYGYTF.

The rearrangement uses TRBV2 and TRBJ1-2; the match to TRBD1 covers 10 bases. Germline values: CDR1 SNHLY, CDR2 FYNNEI. Germline trimming cut 8 bases from V and 3 bases from J; bases unmatched to any gene: 6. The CDR3 runs to 14 residues. CDR3 in amino acids: CASRPGTGDYGYTF. In DNA, the CDR3 is TGTGCCAGCCGCCCCGGGACAGGGGACTATGGCTACACCTTC.

V gene TRBV11-2 combines with J gene TRBJ2-7, with 9 bases lining up with TRBD2. The CDR3 totals 15 residues. Germline V gene data show CDR1 as SGHAT and CDR2 as FQNNGV. Germline trimming cut 5 bases from V and 0 bases from J; bases unmatched to any gene: 5. The CDR3 reads CASSPASGASYEQYF. CDR3 bases: TGTGCCAGCAGCCCGGCTAGCGGGGCCTCCTACGAGCAGTACTTC.

CDR3 protein: CASSQDSRGSTDTQYF. CDR3 in DNA: TGCGCCAGCAGCCAAGATAGTCGGGGGAGCACAGATACGCAGTATTTT. The chain combines TRBV4-1 with TRBJ2-3; a possible D gene is TRBD2 (6 bases). The CDR3 totals 16 residues. CDR1 and CDR2 (germline): MGHRA, YSYEKL. Trimming removed 0 bases at V and 0 bases at J, with 10 bases between.

This clone was observed a few times. The chain combines TRBV30 with TRBJ1-5; 7 bases map to TRBD1. V dropped 2 bases and J dropped 7; count of bases not matched to a gene: 8. The CDR3 extends over 14 amino acids. Germline CDR1 reads GTSNPN; CDR2 reads SVGIG (reference sequence). The CDR3 DNA reads TGTGCCTGGAGTAAGACAGGGTTTGGACAGCCCCAGCATTTT. Translation: CAWSKTGFGQPQHF.

The chain carries TRBV5-1 and TRBJ1-6, with unresolved D. Between the trimmed V and J ends, which lost 4 bases and 7 bases, there was a span of 18 bases. The CDR3 totals 16 residues. Germline V gene sequence: CDR1 SGHRS, CDR2 YFSETQ. The CDR3 here is CASSPLPGMDNSPLHF. The CDR3 coding sequence is TGCGCCAGCAGCCCACTCCCCGGGATGGACAATTCACCCCTCCACTTT.

This clone appeared a few times. The rearrangement joins TRBV11-2 to TRBJ1-6, with a tentative D call TRBD1 (6 bases). In germline, CDR1 is SGHAT, CDR2 FQNNGV. V lost 5 bases and J lost 9, with 23 bases in between. CDR3 length: 17 residues. The CDR3 DNA is TGTGCCAGCAGCCCCATACCGGGACACCTAAAGCGTTCACCCCTCCACTTT. Translation: CASSPIPGHLKRSPLHF.

The chain links TRBV28 to TRBJ2-6, with unresolved D. The germline V gene encodes CDR1 MDHEN and CDR2 SYDVKM. CDR3 size: 16 residues. The V and J ends lost 5 bases and 0 bases respectively, with 11 bases between them. The chain's CDR3 is CASSAATSSGANVLTF. Here the CDR3 DNA reads TGTGCCAGCAGTGCCGCGACGTCCTCTGGGGCCAACGTCCTGACTTTC.

This clone has a handful of counts. The chain employs TRBV4-2 and TRBJ2-3, with 8 bases matching TRBD2. CDR3 size: 15 residues. V was clipped by 1 base and J by 4 bases; unmatched bases: 4. The germline V gene encodes CDR1 LGHNA and CDR2 YNFKEQ. As DNA, the CDR3 is TGTGCCAGCAGCCAAGCCGGGGGGGCCCCAGATACGCAGTATTTT. Protein: CASSQAGGAPDTQYF.

This clone was detected a few times. V usage is TRBV4-1 and J usage is TRBJ1-2; 7 bases line up with TRBD1. This CDR3 comprises 15 residues. Germline CDR1 MGHRA, CDR2 YSYEKL. Trimming took 3 bases from V and 4 from J; bases not matched to a gene: 8. The CDR3 reads CASSHQQQGTYGYTF. CDR3 DNA sequence: TGCGCCAGCAGCCACCAGCAACAGGGGACCTATGGCTACACCTTC.

The V and J genes are TRBV7-9 and TRBJ2-1; TRBD1 matches 7 bases. Germline V gives CDR1 SEHNR, CDR2 FQNEAQ (reference sequence). The CDR3 is 15 amino acids. The V gene end was trimmed by 5 bases and the J gene end by 8 bases; junction bases not matched to a gene: 12. DNA of the CDR3: TGTGCCAGCAGCGACAACAGGGGTAACGGTGATGAGCAGTTCTTC. This sequence encodes CASSDNRGNGDEQFF. The full variable domain, in which reference TRBV7-9 and TRBJ2-1 provide the parts outside the CDR3, is DTGVSQNPRHKITKRGQNVTFRCDPISEHNRLYWYRQTLGQGPEFLTYFQNEAQLEKSRLLSDRFSAERPKGSFSTLEIQRTEQGDSAMYLCASSDNRGNGDEQFFGPGTRLTVL.

This clone came up a few times. The rearrangement joins TRBV11-2 to TRBJ1-1; D gene uncertain. The ends were cut back, 3 bases at V and 7 bases at J, with 12 bases in the middle. The CDR3 runs to 13 residues. Germline lookup yields CDR1 SGHAT and CDR2 FQNNGV. The CDR3 loop is CASSFSGSFEAFF. Here the CDR3 DNA reads TGTGCCAGCAGCTTTAGTGGGAGTTTTGAAGCTTTCTTT.

The V call is TRBV11-2, the J call TRBJ2-5; no definite D call. Trimming shortened V by 5 bases and J by 1 base, and 5 bases separated the two germline ends. Germline CDR1 reads SGHAT; CDR2 reads FQNNGV. This CDR3 has 12 amino acids. CDR3 loop: CASSNFQETQYF. The CDR3 DNA follows: TGTGCCAGCAGCAACTTCCAAGAGACCCAGTACTTC.

J is TRBJ1-6 and V is TRBV30; TRBD1 is a possible D gene (6 bases). Trimming pared 2 bases from V and 7 bases from J, leaving 12 bases between. Per germline, CDR1 GTSNPN and CDR2 SVGIG (reference sequence). The CDR3 covers 14 residues. CDR3 in amino acids: CAWSLRGGNSPLHF. The CDR3 coding sequence is TGTGCCTGGAGTTTGCGGGGGGGCAATTCACCCCTCCACTTT.

The chain links TRBV19 to TRBJ1-1, with 10 bases lining up with TRBD1. Germline-derived CDR1 and CDR2 are LNHDA and SQIVND (reference sequence). Trimming at V came to 5 bases and at J to 11 bases, leaving 5 bases not matched to a gene. The CDR3 contains 12 residues. CDR3 sequence reads: CASSLGQGLAFF. CDR3 nucleotide sequence: TGTGCCAGTAGTTTGGGACAGGGGCTGGCTTTCTTT. The full variable domain, with the rest looked up from reference TRBV19 and TRBJ1-1, is DGGITQSPKYLFRKEGQNVTLSCEQNLNHDAMYWYRQDPGQGLRLIYYSQIVNDFQKGDIAEGYSVSREKKESFPLTVTSAQKNPTAFYLCASSLGQGLAFFGQGTRLTVV.

This clone came up a few times. The chain recombines TRBV9 with TRBJ2-3; 10 bases are shared with TRBD2. CDR3 size: 15 residues. The junction had 5 bases not matched to a gene; V was cut back by 3 bases and J by 4 bases. The germline V gene encodes CDR1 SGDLS and CDR2 YYNGEE. The CDR3 DNA reads as TGTGCCAGCAGCGAAAGCGGGGGGGCCCCAGATACGCAGTATTTT. This sequence encodes CASSESGGAPDTQYF.

The CDR3 sequence is CASTSGGGAPGYTF. CDR3 DNA sequence: TGTGCCAGCACGTCAGGCGGGGGGGCGCCTGGCTACACCTTC. The chain joins TRBV28 to TRBJ1-2; D perhaps matches TRBD1 (6 bases). This CDR3 contains 14 residues. Trimming took off 7 bases at V and 7 bases at J, with 19 bases between the two ends. Germline loops: CDR1 MDHEN, CDR2 SYDVKM.

There are a few counts of this clone. The rearrangement uses TRBV9 and TRBJ2-1, with 13 positions matching TRBD2. This CDR3 comprises 21 residues. V lost 4 bases, J lost 0 bases, and 16 bases stayed unmatched. The germline V gene encodes CDR1 SGDLS and CDR2 YYNGEE. CDR3 in amino acids: CASSRGPQTSGGSSSYNEQFF. CDR3 bases: TGTGCCAGCAGCCGAGGGCCCCAGACTAGCGGGGGGTCGAGCTCCTACAATGAGCAGTTCTTC.

This clone was counted a few times. The genes are TRBV30 and TRBJ1-1; D is perhaps TRBD1 (6 bases). V was cut by 7 bases and J by 7 bases, with 13 bases left in between. The CDR3 is 11 amino acids. CDR1 and CDR2 from the germline V gene are GTSNPN and SVGIG (reference sequence). CDR3 sequence (DNA): TGTGCCTCCCGGACAGCCCATGAAGCTTTCTTT. It encodes CASRTAHEAFF.

The V and J genes are TRBV7-9 and TRBJ1-2, with 7 bases matching TRBD1. The germline CDR1 and CDR2 sequences are SEHNR and FQNEAQ (reference sequence). With V trimmed by 1 base and J by 4 bases, 9 bases remained unmatched. This CDR3 has 16 residues. The CDR3 bases are TGTGCCAGCAGCTTAGGAAGGACAGGCGAAACCTATGGCTACACCTTC. Translation: CASSLGRTGETYGYTF.

This clone was picked up a small number of times. The chain links TRBV2 to TRBJ1-5; 7 nucleotides align to TRBD1. CDR3 length: 14 residues. Germline V lookup: CDR1 SNHLY, CDR2 FYNNEI. After removal of 8 bases from V and 6 bases from J, the junction contained 10 bases not matched to a gene. The CDR3 loop is CASGETGEGQPQHF. CDR3 nucleotides: TGTGCCAGCGGGGAAACAGGGGAGGGTCAGCCCCAGCATTTT.

The genes are TRBV4-1 and TRBJ1-5; D may be TRBD1 (6 bases). CDR3 length: 16 amino acids. Trimming removed 1 base at V and 0 bases at J, with 10 bases between. Germline CDR1 is MGHRA and CDR2 is YSYEKL. CDR3: CASSQVDRSSNQPQHF. The DNA for the CDR3 is TGCGCCAGCAGCCAAGTCGACAGGTCTAGCAATCAGCCCCAGCATTTT.

This clone appeared a few times. The CDR3 region has the DNA TGCGCCAGCAGCCTCTCCGAGGACCTGGATGGCTACACCTTC. Protein sequence: CASSLSEDLDGYTF. J is TRBJ1-2 and V is TRBV5-1, with D hard to call. Germline CDR1 reads SGHRS; CDR2 reads YFSETQ. CDR3 length equals 14 residues. Trimming removed 4 bases from V and 6 bases from J, with 16 bases in between.

A few counts support this clone. The CDR3 loop is CASSDPGPGETQYF. As DNA, the CDR3 is TGTGCCAGCAGCGATCCGGGACCAGGGGAGACCCAGTACTTC. This chain connects TRBV9 to TRBJ2-5; possibly TRBD1 or TRBD2 for D (5 bases each). The CDR3 runs 14 residues. The ends were cut back, 3 bases at V and 5 bases at J, with 14 bases in the middle. Germline CDR1 reads SGDLS; CDR2 reads YYNGEE.

The chain couples TRBV30 to TRBJ2-7; 9 positions match TRBD2. Germline V CDR1 and CDR2: GTSNPN, SVGIG (reference sequence). J lost 0 bases, V lost 8 bases, and 8 bases had no gene match. The CDR3 extends over 14 amino acids. The DNA of the CDR3 is TGTGCCCTACGGGCTAGCGGGGTCTCCTACGAGCAGTACTTC. It encodes CALRASGVSYEQYF.

This clone was seen a handful of times. The chain employs TRBV6-1 and TRBJ2-3, with D possibly matching TRBD1 (5 bases). The CDR3 loop spans 14 amino acids. The V end lost 6 bases, the J end lost 3 bases, and 13 bases lay between the germline ends. The V gene's germline CDR1 is MNHNS and CDR2 SASEGT. In nucleotides, the CDR3 is TGTGCCAGCAGGATGGCAGGGTTAACAGATACGCAGTATTTT. It encodes CASRMAGLTDTQYF.

This clone has only a few counts. J is TRBJ1-1 and V is TRBV25-1; 8 bases align to TRBD1. From germline, CDR1 is MGHDK and CDR2 SYGVNS. The trim removed 5 bases at V and 1 base at J, leaving 6 bases unmatched. The CDR3 is 15 residues long. As DNA, the CDR3 is TGTGCCAGCAGTATTCAGACAGGGGAGAACACTGAAGCTTTCTTT. It translates to CASSIQTGENTEAFF.

This clone was detected only a few times. V gene TRBV11-3 combines with J gene TRBJ2-3; 10 bases align to TRBD2. The CDR3 runs 18 residues. J was trimmed by 4 bases and V by 3 bases; bases with no gene match: 13. CDR1 and CDR2 (germline): SGHNT, YENEEA. CDR3 residues: CASSFRVGGLAAPDTQYF. CDR3 coding DNA: TGTGCCAGCAGCTTTAGGGTTGGCGGACTAGCGGCACCAGATACGCAGTATTTT.